This T cell receptor (beta chain) derives from a study of blood T cell repertoires in COVID-19. The germline V gene has CDR1 LGHNA and CDR2 YNFKEQ. The length of the CDR3 is 18 residues. Trimming took 1 base from V and 3 from J; bases not matched to a gene: 10. Original data processing: Estimated nucleated cell counts came from reference gene primer amplification. TCRdb's table, derived via immunoSEQ multiplex PCR, lists solely in-frame clones and lacks some. V and J calls and clone size are those listed in that table; D and trimming were worked out from the DNA. The sample includes roughly 230,000 clones, 82% seen only once; the top ten take approximately 4%.

The chain couples TRBV4-2 to TRBJ2-3; 10 bases agree with TRBD2. The specimen sequenced was peripheral blood. This sequence originates from a woman older than 75 with acute or convalescent COVID-19. The CDR3 loop is CASSQVSAGGPVTDTQYF. The CDR3 nucleotides are TGTGCCAGCAGCCAAGTCTCAGCGGGGGGGCCAGTAACAGATACGCAGTATTTT.